This T cell receptor (beta chain) was obtained from a study of blood T cell repertoires in COVID-19. Across the study: Donors in the United States, Italy and Spain gave samples during acute or convalescent COVID-19. The analysed material was cDNA or gDNA that came from T cells, B-cell-depleted T cells, or PBMCs.

Methods used by the authors: Researchers report that nucleated cell counts were estimated from reference gene primer amplification. Here immunoSEQ multiplex PCR was the method, and the copy in TCRdb shows in-frame clones only, minus some. V and J calls and clone size are those listed in that table; D and trimming were worked out from the DNA. The data contain roughly 200,000 clones, around 80% of them singletons. The CDR3 length is 12 residues. In germline, CDR1 is MDHEN, CDR2 SYDVKM. The germline V and J ends were trimmed by 5 bases and 7 bases, with 12 bases remaining between them. The clonotype originates from a human donor in a cohort sampled during active COVID-19. The rearrangement uses TRBV28 and TRBJ2-7, with D perhaps matching TRBD1 (5 bases). Sequencing used peripheral blood. Here the CDR3 reads CASSLRAQEQYF. In nucleotides, the CDR3 is TGTGCCAGCAGTCTCAGGGCTCAAGAGCAGTACTTC.